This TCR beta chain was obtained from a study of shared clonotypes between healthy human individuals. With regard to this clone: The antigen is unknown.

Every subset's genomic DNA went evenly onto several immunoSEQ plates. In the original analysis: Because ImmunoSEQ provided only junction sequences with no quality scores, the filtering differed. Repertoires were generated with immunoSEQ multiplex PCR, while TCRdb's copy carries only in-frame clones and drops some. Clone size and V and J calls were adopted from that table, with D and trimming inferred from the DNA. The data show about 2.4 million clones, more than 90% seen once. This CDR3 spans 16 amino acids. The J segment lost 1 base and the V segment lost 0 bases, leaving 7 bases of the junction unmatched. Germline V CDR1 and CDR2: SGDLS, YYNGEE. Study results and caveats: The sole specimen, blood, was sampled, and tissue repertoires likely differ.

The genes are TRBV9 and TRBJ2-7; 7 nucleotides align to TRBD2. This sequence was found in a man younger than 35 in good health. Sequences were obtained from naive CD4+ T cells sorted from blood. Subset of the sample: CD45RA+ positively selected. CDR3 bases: TGTGCCAGCAGCGTAGGGGGAGCCGGGGGGTCCTACGAGCAGTACTTC. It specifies CASSVGGAGGSYEQYF. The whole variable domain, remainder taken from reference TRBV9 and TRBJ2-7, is DSGVTQTPKHLITATGQRVTLRCSPRSGDLSVYWYQQSLDQGLQFLIQYYNGEERAKGNILERFSAQQFPDLHSELNLSSLELGDSALYFCASSVGGAGGSYEQYFGPGTRLTVT.